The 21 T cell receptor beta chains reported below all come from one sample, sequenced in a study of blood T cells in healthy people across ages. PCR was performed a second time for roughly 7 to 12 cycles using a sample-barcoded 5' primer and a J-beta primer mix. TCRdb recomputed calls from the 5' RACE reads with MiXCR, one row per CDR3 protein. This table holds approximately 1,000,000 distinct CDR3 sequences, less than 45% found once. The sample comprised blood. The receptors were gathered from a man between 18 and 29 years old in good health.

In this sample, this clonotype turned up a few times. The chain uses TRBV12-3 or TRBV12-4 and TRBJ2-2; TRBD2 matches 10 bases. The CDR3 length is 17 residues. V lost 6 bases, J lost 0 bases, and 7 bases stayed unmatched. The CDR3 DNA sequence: TGTGCCAGCAGGTCCAGCGGGGGGGCATCGAACACCGGGGAGCTGTTTTTT. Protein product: CASRSSGGASNTGELFF.

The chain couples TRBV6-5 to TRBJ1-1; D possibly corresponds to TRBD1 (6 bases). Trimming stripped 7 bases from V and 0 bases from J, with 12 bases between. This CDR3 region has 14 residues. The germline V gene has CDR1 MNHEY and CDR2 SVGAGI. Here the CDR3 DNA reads TGTGCCAGCAACCCAGGGGACCTGAACACTGAAGCTTTCTTT. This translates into CASNPGDLNTEAFF.

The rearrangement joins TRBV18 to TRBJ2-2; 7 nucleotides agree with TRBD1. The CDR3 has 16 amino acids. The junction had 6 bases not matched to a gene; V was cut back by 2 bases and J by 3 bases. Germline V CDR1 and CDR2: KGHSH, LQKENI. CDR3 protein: CASSPMTGWDTGELFF. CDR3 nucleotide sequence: TGTGCCAGCTCACCAATGACAGGGTGGGACACCGGGGAGCTGTTTTTT.

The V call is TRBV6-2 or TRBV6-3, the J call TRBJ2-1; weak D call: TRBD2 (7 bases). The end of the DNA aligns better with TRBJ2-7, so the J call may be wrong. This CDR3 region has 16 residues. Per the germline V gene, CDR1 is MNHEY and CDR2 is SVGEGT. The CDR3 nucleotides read TGTGCCAGCAGCCCCCAAGGGGGGGGTCTTTACAATGAGCAGTACTTC. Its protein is CASSPQGGGLYNEQYF.

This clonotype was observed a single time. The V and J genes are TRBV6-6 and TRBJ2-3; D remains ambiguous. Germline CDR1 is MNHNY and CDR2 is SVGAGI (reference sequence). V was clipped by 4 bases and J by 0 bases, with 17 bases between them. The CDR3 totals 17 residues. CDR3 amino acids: CASSSPGWRKSTDTQYF. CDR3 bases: TGTGCCAGCAGTTCCCCCGGATGGCGGAAGAGCACAGATACGCAGTATTTT.

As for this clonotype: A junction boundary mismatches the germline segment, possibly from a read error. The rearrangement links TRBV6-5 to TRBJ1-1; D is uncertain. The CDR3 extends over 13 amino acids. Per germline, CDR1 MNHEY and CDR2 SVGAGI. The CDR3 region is CASSDSSGTEAFF. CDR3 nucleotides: TGTGCCAGCAGTGACTCGTCGGGCACTGAAGCTTTCTTT.

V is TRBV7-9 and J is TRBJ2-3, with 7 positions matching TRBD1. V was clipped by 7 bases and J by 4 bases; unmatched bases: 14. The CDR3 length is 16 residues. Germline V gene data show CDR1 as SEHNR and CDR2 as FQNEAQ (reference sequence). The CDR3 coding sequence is TGTGCCAGCACCCTCTCTAGACAGGGCACCGCAGATACGCAGTATTTT. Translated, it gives CASTLSRQGTADTQYF.

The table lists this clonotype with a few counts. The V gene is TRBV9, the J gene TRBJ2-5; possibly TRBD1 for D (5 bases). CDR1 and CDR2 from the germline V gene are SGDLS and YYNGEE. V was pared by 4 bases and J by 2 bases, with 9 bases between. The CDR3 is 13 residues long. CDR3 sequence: CASSPRQQETQYF. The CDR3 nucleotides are TGTGCCAGCAGCCCAAGACAGCAAGAGACCCAGTACTTC.

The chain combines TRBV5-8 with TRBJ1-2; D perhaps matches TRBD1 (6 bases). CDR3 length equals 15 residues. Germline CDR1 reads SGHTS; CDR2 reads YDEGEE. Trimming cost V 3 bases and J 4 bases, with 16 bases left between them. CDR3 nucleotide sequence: TGTGCCAGCAGCTCGGGGACAACTCATATCTATGGCTACACCTTC. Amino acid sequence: CASSSGTTHIYGYTF.

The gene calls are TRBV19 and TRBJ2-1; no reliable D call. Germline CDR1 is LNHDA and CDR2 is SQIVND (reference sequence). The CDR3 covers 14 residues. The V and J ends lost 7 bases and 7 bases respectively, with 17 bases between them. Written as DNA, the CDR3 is TGTGCCAGTAAGATCCGGCCCATCGCGAATGAGCAGTTCTTC. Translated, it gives CASKIRPIANEQFF.

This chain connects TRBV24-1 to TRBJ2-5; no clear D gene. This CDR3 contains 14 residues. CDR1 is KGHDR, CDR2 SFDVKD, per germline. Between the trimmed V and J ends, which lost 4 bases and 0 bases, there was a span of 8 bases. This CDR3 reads CATSDHYNQETQYF. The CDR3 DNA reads TGTGCCACCAGTGACCATTATAACCAAGAGACCCAGTACTTC.

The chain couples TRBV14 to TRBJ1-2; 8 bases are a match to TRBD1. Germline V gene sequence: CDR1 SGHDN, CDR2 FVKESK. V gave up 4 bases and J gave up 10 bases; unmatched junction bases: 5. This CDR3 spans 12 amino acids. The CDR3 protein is CASSRQGSVYTF. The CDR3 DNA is TGTGCCAGCAGCCGACAGGGGTCGGTCTACACCTTC.

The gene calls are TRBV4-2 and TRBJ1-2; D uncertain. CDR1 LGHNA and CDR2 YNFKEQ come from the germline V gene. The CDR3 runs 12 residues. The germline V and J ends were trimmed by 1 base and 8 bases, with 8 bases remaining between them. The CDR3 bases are TGTGCCAGCAGCCAAGGGAGGTGGGGCTACACCTTC. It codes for CASSQGRWGYTF.

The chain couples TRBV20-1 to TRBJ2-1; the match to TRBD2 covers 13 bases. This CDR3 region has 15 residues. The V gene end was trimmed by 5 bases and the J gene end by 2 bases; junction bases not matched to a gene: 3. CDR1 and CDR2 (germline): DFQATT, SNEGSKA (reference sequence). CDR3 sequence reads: CSAPGLAGTYNEQFF. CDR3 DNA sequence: TGCAGTGCTCCGGGACTAGCGGGGACCTACAATGAGCAGTTCTTC.

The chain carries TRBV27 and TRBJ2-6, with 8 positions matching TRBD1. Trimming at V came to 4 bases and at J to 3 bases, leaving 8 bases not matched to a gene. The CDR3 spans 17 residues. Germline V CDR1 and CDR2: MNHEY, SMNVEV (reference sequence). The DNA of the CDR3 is TGTGCCAGCAGTTCCCTCAGGGGGCGTCGTGGGGCCAACGTCCTGACTTTC. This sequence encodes CASSSLRGRRGANVLTF. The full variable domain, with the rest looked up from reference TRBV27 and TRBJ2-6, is EAQVTQNPRYLITVTGKKLTVTCSQNMNHEYMSWYRQDPGLGLRQIYYSMNVEVTDKGDVPEGYKVSRKEKRNFPLILESPSPNQTSLYFCASSSLRGRRGANVLTFGAGSRLTVL.

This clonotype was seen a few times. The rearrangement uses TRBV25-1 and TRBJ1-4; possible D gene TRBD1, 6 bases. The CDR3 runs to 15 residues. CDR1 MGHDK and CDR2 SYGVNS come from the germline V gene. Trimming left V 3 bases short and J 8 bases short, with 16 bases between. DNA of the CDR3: TGTGCCAGCAGTGACATTTCCCAGGGGAGGGAAAAACTGTTTTTT. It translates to CASSDISQGREKLFF.

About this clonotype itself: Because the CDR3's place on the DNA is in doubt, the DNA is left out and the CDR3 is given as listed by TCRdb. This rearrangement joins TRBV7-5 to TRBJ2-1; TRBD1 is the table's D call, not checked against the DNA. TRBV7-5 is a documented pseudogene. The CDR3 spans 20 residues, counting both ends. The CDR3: CISVPEAPDRGVMSYNEQFF.

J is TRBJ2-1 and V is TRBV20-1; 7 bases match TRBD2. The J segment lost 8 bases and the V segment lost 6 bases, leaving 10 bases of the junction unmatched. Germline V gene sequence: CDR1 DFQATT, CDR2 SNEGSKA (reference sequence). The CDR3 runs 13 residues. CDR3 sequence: CSAPGLRLDEQFF. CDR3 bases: TGCAGTGCCCCGGGACTAAGGTTGGATGAGCAGTTCTTC.

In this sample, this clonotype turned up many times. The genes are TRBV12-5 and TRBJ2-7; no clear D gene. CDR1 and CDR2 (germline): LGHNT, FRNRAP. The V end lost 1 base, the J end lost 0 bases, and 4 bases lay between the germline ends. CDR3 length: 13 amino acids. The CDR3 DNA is TGTGCTAGTGGTTTGGACGCCTCCTACGAGCAGTACTTC. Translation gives CASGLDASYEQYF.

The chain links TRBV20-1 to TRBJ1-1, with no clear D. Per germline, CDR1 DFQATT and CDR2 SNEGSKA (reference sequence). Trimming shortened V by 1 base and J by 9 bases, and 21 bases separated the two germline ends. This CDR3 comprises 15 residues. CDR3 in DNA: TGCAGTGCTAGAGGGGGTTCGGGTCGAGGTCTTAAAGCTTTCTTT. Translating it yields CSARGGSGRGLKAFF.

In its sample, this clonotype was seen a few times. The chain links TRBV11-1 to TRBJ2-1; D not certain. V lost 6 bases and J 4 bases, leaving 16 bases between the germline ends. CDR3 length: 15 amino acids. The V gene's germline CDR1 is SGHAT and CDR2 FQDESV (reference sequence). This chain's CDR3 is CASRLTSGPYNEQFF. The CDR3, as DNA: TGTGCCAGCAGGCTCACTTCAGGTCCTTACAATGAGCAGTTCTTC.